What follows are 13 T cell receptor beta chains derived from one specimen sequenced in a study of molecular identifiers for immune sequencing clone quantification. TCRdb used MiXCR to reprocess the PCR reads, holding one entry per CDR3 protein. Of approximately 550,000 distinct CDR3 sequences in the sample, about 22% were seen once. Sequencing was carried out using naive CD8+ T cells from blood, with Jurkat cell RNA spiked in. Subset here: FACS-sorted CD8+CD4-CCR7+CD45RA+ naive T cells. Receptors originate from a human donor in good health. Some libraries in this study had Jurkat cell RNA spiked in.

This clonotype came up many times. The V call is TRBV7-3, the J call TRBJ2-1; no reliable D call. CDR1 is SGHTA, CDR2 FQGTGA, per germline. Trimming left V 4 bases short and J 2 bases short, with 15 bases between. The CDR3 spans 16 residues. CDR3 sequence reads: CASSSREAHTYNEQFF. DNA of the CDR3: TGTGCCAGCAGCTCCCGTGAAGCCCATACCTACAATGAGCAGTTCTTC.

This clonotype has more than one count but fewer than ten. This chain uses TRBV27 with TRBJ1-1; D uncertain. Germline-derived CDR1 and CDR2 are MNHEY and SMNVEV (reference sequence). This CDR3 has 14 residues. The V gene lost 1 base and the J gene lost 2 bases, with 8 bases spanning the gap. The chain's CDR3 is CASSLYWGNTEAFF. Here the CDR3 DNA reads TGTGCCAGCAGTTTATATTGGGGAAACACTGAAGCTTTCTTT.

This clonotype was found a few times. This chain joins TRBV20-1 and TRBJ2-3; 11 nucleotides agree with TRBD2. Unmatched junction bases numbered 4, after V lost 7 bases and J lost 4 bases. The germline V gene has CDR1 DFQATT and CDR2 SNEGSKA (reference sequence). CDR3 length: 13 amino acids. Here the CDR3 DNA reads TGCAGTGGTAGCGGGGGGGCGTCAGATACGCAGTATTTT. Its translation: CSGSGGASDTQYF.

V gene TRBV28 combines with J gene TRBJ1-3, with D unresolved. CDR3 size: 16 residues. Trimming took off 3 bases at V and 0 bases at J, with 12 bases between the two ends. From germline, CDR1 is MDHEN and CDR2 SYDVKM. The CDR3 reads CASSFSDGSSGNTIYF. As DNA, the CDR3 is TGTGCCAGCAGTTTTTCGGACGGGAGCTCTGGAAACACCATATATTTT.

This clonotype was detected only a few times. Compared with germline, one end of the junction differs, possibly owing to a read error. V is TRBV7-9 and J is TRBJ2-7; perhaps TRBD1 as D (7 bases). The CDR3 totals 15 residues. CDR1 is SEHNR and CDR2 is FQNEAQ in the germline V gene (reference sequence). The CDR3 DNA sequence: TGTGCCAGCACCTTAGGACAGGACTACTCCTACGAGCAGTACTTC. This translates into CASTLGQDYSYEQYF. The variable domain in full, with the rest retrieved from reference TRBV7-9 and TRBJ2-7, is DTGVSQNPRHKITKRGQNVTFRCDPISEHNRLYWYRQTLGQGPEFLTYFQNEAQLEKSRLLSDRFSAERPKGSFSTLEIQRTEQGDSAMYLCASTLGQDYSYEQYFGPGTRLTVT.

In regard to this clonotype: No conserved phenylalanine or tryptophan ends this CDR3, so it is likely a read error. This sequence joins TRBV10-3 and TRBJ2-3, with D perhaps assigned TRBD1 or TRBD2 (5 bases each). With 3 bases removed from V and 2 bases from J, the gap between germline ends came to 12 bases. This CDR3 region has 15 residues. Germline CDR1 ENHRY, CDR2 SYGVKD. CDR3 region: CAISEGPGTTDTQYL. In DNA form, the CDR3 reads TGTGCCATCAGTGAAGGACCTGGGACCACAGATACGCAGTATCTT.

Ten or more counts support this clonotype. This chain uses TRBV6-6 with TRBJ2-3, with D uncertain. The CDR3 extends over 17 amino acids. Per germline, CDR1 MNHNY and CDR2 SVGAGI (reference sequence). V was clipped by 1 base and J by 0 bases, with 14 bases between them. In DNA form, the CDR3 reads TGTGCCAGCAGTTACTTTCTTGGCGGTACTAGCACAGATACGCAGTATTTT. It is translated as CASSYFLGGTSTDTQYF.

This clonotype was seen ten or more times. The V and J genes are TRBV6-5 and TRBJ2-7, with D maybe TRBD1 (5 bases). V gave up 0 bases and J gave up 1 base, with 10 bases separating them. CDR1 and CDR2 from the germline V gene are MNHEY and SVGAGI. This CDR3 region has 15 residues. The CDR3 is CASSYSTRGSYEQYF. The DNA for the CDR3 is TGTGCCAGCAGTTACTCGACAAGGGGATCCTACGAGCAGTACTTC.

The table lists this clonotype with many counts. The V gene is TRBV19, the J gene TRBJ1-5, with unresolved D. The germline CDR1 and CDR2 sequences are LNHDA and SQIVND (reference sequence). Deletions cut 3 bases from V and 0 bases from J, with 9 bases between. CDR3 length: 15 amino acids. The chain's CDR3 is CASSIDGYSNQPQHF. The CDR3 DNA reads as TGTGCCAGTAGTATTGACGGATATAGCAATCAGCCCCAGCATTTT.

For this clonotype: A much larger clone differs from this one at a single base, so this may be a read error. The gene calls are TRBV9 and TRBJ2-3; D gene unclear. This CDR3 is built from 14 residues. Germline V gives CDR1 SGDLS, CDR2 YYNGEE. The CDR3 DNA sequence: TGTGCCGGCAGCGTCCGAGCTAGCACAGATACGCAGTATTTT. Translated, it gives CAGSVRASTDTQYF.

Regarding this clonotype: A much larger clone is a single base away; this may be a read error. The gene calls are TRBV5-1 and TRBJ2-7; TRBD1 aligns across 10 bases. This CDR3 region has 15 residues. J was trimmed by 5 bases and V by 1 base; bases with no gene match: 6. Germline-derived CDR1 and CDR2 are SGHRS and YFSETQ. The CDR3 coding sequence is TGCGCCAGCAGCTTGAGACAGGGGGCCGGAGACGAGCAGTACTTC. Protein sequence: CASSLRQGAGDEQYF.

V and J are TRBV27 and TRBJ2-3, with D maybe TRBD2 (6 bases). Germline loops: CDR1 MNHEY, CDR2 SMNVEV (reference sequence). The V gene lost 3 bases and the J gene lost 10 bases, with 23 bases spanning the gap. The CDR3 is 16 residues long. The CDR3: CASSFLGGRGLGSQYF. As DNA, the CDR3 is TGTGCCAGCAGTTTTTTGGGGGGAAGGGGCTTAGGATCGCAGTATTTT.

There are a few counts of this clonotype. The CDR3 DNA reads as TGTGCCAGCAGCTCCCACTCCTACGAGCAGTACTTC. This translates into CASSSHSYEQYF. The chain employs TRBV11-2 and TRBJ2-7; D remains ambiguous. Trimming took 4 bases from V and 0 from J, leaving 4 bases between them. CDR1 SGHAT and CDR2 FQNNGV come from the germline V gene. The CDR3 covers 12 residues.